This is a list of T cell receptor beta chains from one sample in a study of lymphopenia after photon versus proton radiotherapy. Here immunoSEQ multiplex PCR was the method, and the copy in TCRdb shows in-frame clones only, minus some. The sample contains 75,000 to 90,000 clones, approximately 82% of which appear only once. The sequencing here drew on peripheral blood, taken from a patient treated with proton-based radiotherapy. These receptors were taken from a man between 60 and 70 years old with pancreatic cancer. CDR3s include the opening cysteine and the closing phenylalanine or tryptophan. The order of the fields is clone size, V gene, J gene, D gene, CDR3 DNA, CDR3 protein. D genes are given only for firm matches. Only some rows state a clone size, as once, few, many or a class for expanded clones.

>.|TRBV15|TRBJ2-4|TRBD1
TGTGCCACCAGCAGAGATCCTCGGACAGGGGACATTCAGTACTTC
CATSRDPRTGDIQYF
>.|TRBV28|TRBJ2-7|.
TGTGCCAGCAGTTTCGGTCCGGGGTCCTACGAGCAGTACTTC
CASSFGPGSYEQYF
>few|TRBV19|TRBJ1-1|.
TGTGCCAGTAGTAAACCTTACACTGAAGCTTTCTTT
CASSKPYTEAFF
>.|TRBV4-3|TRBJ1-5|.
TGCGCCAGCAGCCAAGAGACCGGGGATTATAGCAATCAGCCCCAGCATTTT
CASSQETGDYSNQPQHF
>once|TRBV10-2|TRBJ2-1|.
TGCGCCAGCAGTGAGGCAGGTGGGGCGAATGAGCAGTTCTTC
CASSEAGGANEQFF
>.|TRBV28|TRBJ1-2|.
TGTGCCAGCACCCTAGGGGGGGTGGGCGATGGCTACACCTTC
CASTLGGVGDGYTF
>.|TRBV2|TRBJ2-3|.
TGTGCCAGCAGAACTCCCCCTACAGGGCAAGATACGCAGTATTTT
CASRTPPTGQDTQYF
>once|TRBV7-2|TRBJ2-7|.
TGTGCCAGCAGCTTAAACGGACGGAGGGCCTACGAGCAGTACTTC
CASSLNGRRAYEQYF
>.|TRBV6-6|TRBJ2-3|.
TGTGCCAGCAGTTACACCGGGACCCATCGGGGGGATACGCAGTATTTT
CASSYTGTHRGDTQYF
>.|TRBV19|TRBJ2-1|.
TGTGCCAGTAGGGGGGCGGCAGTCCACGCTGAGCAGTTCTTC
CASRGAAVHAEQFF
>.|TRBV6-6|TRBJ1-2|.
TGTGCCAGCCAGGACCGTTACGGCGGCTACACCTTC
CASQDRYGGYTF
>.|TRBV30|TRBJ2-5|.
TGTGCCTGGAGGGATGTGGGGAGCCAAGAGACCCAGTACTTC
CAWRDVGSQETQYF
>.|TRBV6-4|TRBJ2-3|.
TGTGCCAGCAGTGAGGGGGGGCGGGCAGATACGCAGTATTTT
CASSEGGRADTQYF
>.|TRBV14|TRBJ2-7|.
TGTGCCAGCAGCCCCCTACGAGGGGAAGATAACGAGCAGTACTTC
CASSPLRGEDNEQYF
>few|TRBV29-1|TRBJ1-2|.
TGCAGCGTTGAAGGGCAGAGCTATGGCTACACCTTC
CSVEGQSYGYTF
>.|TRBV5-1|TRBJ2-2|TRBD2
TGCGCCAGCAGCTTGGGGAGCGGGAGGACTTCTGGGGAGCTGTTTTTT
CASSLGSGRTSGELFF
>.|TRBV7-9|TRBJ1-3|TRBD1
TGTGCCAGCAGCTTACAGGGGGCGCTTGGAAACACCATATATTTT
CASSLQGALGNTIYF
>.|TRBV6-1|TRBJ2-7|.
TGTGCCAGCAGTAGACGACAGACCTATGCCTACGAGCAGTACTTC
CASSRRQTYAYEQYF
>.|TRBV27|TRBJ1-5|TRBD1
TGTGCCAGCAGTTTATGGTCGGCGACAGGGGGGCATCAGCCCCAGCATTTT
CASSLWSATGGHQPQHF
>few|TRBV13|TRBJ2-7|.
TGTGCCAGCAGCTTAGGCCGTTCAGGGGTCCCCTACGAGCAGTACTTC
CASSLGRSGVPYEQYF
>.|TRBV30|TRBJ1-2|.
TGTGCCTGGAGTGTACCCGGTAACGGACTCTACACCTTC
CAWSVPGNGLYTF
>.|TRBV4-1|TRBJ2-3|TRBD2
TGCGCCAGCAGCCTTACTAGCGGTTCTCCCACAGATACGCAGTATTTT
CASSLTSGSPTDTQYF
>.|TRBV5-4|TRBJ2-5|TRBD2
TGTGCCAGCAGCTGGGATAGCGGGACGAACCAAGAGACCCAGTACTTC
CASSWDSGTNQETQYF
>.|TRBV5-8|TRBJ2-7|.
TGTGCCAGCAGAACCCGACGGGGGGCGTACGAGCAGTACTTC
CASRTRRGAYEQYF
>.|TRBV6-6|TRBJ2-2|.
TGTGCCAGCAGTTTTACAAAGGGTTCTTACACCGGGGAGCTGTTTTTT
CASSFTKGSYTGELFF
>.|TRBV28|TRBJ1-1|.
TGTGCCAGCAAAATGAACACTGAAGCTTTCTTT
CASKMNTEAFF
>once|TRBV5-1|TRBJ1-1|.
TGCGCCAGCAAGTCCGGGCAACCGAACACTGAAGCTTTCTTT
CASKSGQPNTEAFF